The rows below give T cell receptor beta chains drawn from one sample of a study of OX40 agonist ivuxolimab in advanced cancers. The method was immunoSEQ multiplex PCR; TCRdb's version includes in-frame clones alone and lacks a portion of them. This repertoire shows approximately 77,000 clones, roughly nine tenths found once; its top ten account for 1.5% to 2%. Sample: CD4+ or CD8+ T cells sorted from blood, taken in a trial of the OX40 agonist ivuxolimab. The origin of the receptors is an adult with an advanced solid tumor such as melanoma, head and neck, liver or kidney cancer. Both conserved end residues are part of each CDR3. A D gene is named only where the DNA matches it firmly. Rows may omit the clone size; those that give it use once, few, many or a size class.

J	size	V	length	D	DNA	CDR3
TRBJ1-1	NA	TRBV15	14	TRBD1	TGTGCCACCAGCATAGACAGGGCTAGCACTGAAGCTTTCTTT	CATSIDRASTEAFF
TRBJ2-7	NA	TRBV6-4	15	TRBD1	TGTGCCAGCAGCCCTTTTCCGGGACAGGGGAACGAGCAGTACTTC	CASSPFPGQGNEQYF
TRBJ2-2	NA	TRBV28	21	TRBD2	TGTGCCAGCAGTTCCGCCGGAGGGGGAGGACTAGCGGGAGCCCACACCGGGGAGCTGTTTTTT	CASSSAGGGGLAGAHTGELFF
TRBJ2-5	NA	TRBV27	14	NA	TGTGCCAGCAGGCGCGGCGCGTACCAAGAGACCCAGTACTTC	CASRRGAYQETQYF
TRBJ1-5	NA	TRBV19	17	NA	TGTGCCAGTACCCCCTCCTGGAGGTGGGGGCAGAATCAGCCCCAGCATTTT	CASTPSWRWGQNQPQHF
TRBJ2-3	NA	TRBV7-2	13	NA	TGTGCCAGCAGCTTTACTAACACAGATACGCAGTATTTT	CASSFTNTDTQYF
TRBJ1-1	once	TRBV7-9	18	NA	TGTGCCAGCAGCTTAGTAGGGGCGGGAGTTCGTATGAACACTGAAGCTTTCTTT	CASSLVGAGVRMNTEAFF
TRBJ2-1	NA	TRBV27	18	TRBD2	TGTGCCAGCAGTTTAGAGGTAGCGGGAGACCGCGTTTACAATGAGCAGTTCTTC	CASSLEVAGDRVYNEQFF
TRBJ1-5	NA	TRBV6-1	14	TRBD1	TGTGCCAGCAGTGTTGGGACAGGGGCTCAGCCCCAGCATTTT	CASSVGTGAQPQHF
TRBJ1-1	NA	TRBV27	13	NA	TGTGCCAGCAGTTTCTGGCAGAACACTGAAGCTTTCTTT	CASSFWQNTEAFF
TRBJ1-6	NA	TRBV7-2	15	TRBD1	TGTGCCAGCAGCCCCCAGGGGACAGGGGCTTCACCCCTCCACTTT	CASSPQGTGASPLHF
TRBJ1-1	NA	TRBV18	17	TRBD1	TGTGCCAGCTCACCACCGACAGGGCCAATCACCAACACTGAAGCTTTCTTT	CASSPPTGPITNTEAFF
TRBJ1-2	once	TRBV19	13	NA	TGTGCCAGTAGTTTGCGGGTAAGAGGTGGCTACACCTTC	CASSLRVRGGYTF
TRBJ2-3	NA	TRBV10-1	12	NA	TGCGCCAGCAGCACCAACACAGATACGCAGTATTTT	CASSTNTDTQYF
TRBJ1-2	NA	TRBV6-4	14	NA	TGTGCCAGCATCCCGGGCCTAGATAAGGATGGCTACACCTTC	CASIPGLDKDGYTF
TRBJ1-1	NA	TRBV28	13	NA	TGTGCCAGCAGTTTAGTGATGAACACTGAAGCTTTCTTT	CASSLVMNTEAFF
TRBJ1-5	NA	TRBV4-2	14	NA	TGTGCCAGCAGCCAAGGTGGTTTCAATCAGCCCCAGCATTTT	CASSQGGFNQPQHF
TRBJ1-3	NA	TRBV4-2	18	NA	TGTGCCAGCAGCCAAGGCCAAGGTGGGATCCTCTCTGGAAACACCATATATTTT	CASSQGQGGILSGNTIYF
TRBJ2-1	once	TRBV27	15	TRBD2	TGTGCCAGCAGTATCGGTAGCGGGAGGGTCAATGAGCAGTTCTTC	CASSIGSGRVNEQFF
TRBJ1-3	NA	TRBV7-9	16	TRBD1	TGTGCCAGCAGCTTAGAGGGGACAGCCGCAGGAAACACCATATATTTT	CASSLEGTAAGNTIYF
TRBJ2-2	NA	TRBV4-1	13	NA	TGCGCCAGCAGCCAGGCGGGTTCCGGGGAGCTGTTTTTT	CASSQAGSGELFF
TRBJ2-1	NA	TRBV30	18	NA	TGTGCCTGGAGCGATAGGGGGGGCGGGATTCCTTCCTACAATGAGCAGTTCTTC	CAWSDRGGGIPSYNEQFF
TRBJ2-2	NA	TRBV28	14	TRBD1	TGTGCCACCTGGGACAGGGGGCCCACCGGGGAGCTGTTTTTT	CATWDRGPTGELFF
TRBJ2-4	NA	TRBV2	14	TRBD1	TGTGCCAGCAGTCAGACAGGGGTCCAAAACATTCAGTACTTC	CASSQTGVQNIQYF